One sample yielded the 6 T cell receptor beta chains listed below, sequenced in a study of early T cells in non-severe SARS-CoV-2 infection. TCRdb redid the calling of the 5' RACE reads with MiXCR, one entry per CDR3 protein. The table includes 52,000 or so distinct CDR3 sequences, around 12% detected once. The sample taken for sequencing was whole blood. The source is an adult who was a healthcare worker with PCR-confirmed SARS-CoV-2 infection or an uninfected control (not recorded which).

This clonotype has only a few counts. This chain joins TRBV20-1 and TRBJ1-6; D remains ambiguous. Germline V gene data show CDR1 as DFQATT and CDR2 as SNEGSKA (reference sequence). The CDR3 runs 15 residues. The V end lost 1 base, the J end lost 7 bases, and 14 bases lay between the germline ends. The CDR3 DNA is TGCAGTGCTAGAGGTGGGGATGTGCCGAATTCACCCCTCCACTTT. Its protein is CSARGGDVPNSPLHF.

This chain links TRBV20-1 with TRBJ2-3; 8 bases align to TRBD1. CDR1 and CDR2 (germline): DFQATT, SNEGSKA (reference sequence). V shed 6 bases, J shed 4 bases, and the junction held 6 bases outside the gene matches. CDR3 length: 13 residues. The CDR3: CSAPRQGSDTQYF. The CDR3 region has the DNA TGCAGTGCGCCACGACAGGGGTCAGATACGCAGTATTTT.

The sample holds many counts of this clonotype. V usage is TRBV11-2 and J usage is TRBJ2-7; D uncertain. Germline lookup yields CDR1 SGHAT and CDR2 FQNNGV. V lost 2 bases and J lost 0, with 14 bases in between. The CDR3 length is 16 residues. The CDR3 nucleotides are TGTGCCAGCAGCTTATACCTAGGGCTTAGCTCCTACGAGCAGTACTTC. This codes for CASSLYLGLSSYEQYF.

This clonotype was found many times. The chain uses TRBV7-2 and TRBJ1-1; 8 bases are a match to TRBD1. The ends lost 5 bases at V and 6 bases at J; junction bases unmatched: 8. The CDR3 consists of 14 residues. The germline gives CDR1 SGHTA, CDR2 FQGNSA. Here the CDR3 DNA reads TGTGCCAGCAGCACCTGGACAGGGCGGTCTGAAGCTTTCTTT. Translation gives CASSTWTGRSEAFF.

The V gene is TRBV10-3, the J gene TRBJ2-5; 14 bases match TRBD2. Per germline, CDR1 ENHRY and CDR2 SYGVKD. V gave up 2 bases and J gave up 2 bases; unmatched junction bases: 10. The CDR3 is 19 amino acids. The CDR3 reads CAISEPLGLAGDIQETQYF. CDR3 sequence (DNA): TGTGCCATCAGTGAGCCCTTGGGACTAGCGGGGGATATTCAAGAGACCCAGTACTTC.

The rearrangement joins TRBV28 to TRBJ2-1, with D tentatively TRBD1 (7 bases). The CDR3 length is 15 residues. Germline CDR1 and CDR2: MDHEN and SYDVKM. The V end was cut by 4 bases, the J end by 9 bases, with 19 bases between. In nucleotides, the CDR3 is TGTGCCAGCAGTTCCCAGGGGGGATCCTTCCGTGAGCAGTTCTTC. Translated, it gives CASSSQGGSFREQFF.